Shown below are 13 T cell receptor beta chains from a single sample sequenced in a study of cytomegalovirus exposure and HLA in healthy donors. PCR involved 60 Vbeta and 13 Jbeta primers. Repertoires were generated with immunoSEQ multiplex PCR, while TCRdb's copy carries only in-frame clones and drops some. The sample lists around 150,000 clones, approximately 79% occurring once. Sequenced input: PBMCs. Receptor source: a male donor in good health and CMV-seronegative.

The table lists this clone with a few counts. This chain joins TRBV11-3 and TRBJ2-3, with TRBD2 identical over 10 bases. There are 16 residues in the CDR3. Germline V gene data show CDR1 as SGHNT and CDR2 as YENEEA. J lost 4 bases, V lost 3 bases, and 7 bases had no gene match. CDR3 sequence reads: CASSFGVAGGPDTQYF. DNA of the CDR3: TGTGCCAGCAGCTTCGGAGTAGCGGGAGGCCCAGATACGCAGTATTTT.

V usage is TRBV27 and J usage is TRBJ1-1; possibly TRBD1 for D (5 bases). V gave up 3 bases and J gave up 7 bases, with 18 bases separating them. Germline V CDR1 and CDR2: MNHEY, SMNVEV (reference sequence). The CDR3 is 15 residues long. The CDR3 DNA follows: TGTGCCAGCAGTTTGGGTTTTCAGGGTCAGTTTGAAGCTTTCTTT. Its protein is CASSLGFQGQFEAFF.

This CDR3 is CASTLIGTKQETQYF. Here the CDR3 DNA reads TGTGCCAGCACCCTAATCGGGACTAAACAAGAGACCCAGTACTTC. The V gene is TRBV2, the J gene TRBJ2-5; 7 bases line up with TRBD2. V dropped 7 bases and J dropped 2; count of bases not matched to a gene: 10. The CDR3 runs 15 residues. The germline gives CDR1 SNHLY, CDR2 FYNNEI.

V is TRBV5-4 and J is TRBJ1-6; 7 bases agree with TRBD1. This CDR3 is built from 14 residues. J gave up 10 bases and V 0 bases, and 4 bases lay outside the gene matches. CDR1 and CDR2 from the germline V gene are SGHNT and YYREEE (reference sequence). CDR3 DNA: TGTGCCAGCAGCTTGGAGGGGGCTAGGTCACCCCTCCACTTT. As protein: CASSLEGARSPLHF.

This rearrangement joins TRBV7-6 to TRBJ1-4, with 12 bases that match TRBD1. Per the germline V gene, CDR1 is SGHVS and CDR2 is FNYEAQ. The CDR3 extends over 14 amino acids. Trimming at V came to 5 bases and at J to 12 bases, leaving 7 bases not matched to a gene. The DNA of the CDR3 is TGTGCCAGCAGCCCTGGGACAGGGGGCCCAGAACTGTTTTTT. It encodes CASSPGTGGPELFF.

The V call is TRBV30, the J call TRBJ2-5, with D possibly matching TRBD2 (6 bases). V was trimmed by 0 bases and J by 9 bases, leaving 20 bases between them. This CDR3 contains 15 residues. Germline V CDR1 and CDR2: GTSNPN, SVGIG (reference sequence). The CDR3 sequence is CAWSVGVGGEGAQYF. The DNA of the CDR3 is TGTGCCTGGAGTGTAGGGGTTGGCGGGGAAGGGGCCCAGTACTTC.

The chain uses TRBV4-3 and TRBJ2-1; 12 bases line up with TRBD2. Trimming at V came to 4 bases and at J to 6 bases, leaving 10 bases not matched to a gene. Germline CDR1 LGHNA, CDR2 YSLEER. The CDR3 consists of 17 residues. CDR3 sequence reads: CASSPLLAGGRSNEQFF. The CDR3 DNA follows: TGCGCCAGCAGCCCACTACTAGCGGGGGGCCGATCCAATGAGCAGTTCTTC.

This clone was recorded a few times. The rearrangement links TRBV11-2 to TRBJ2-7; D is undetermined. CDR1 and CDR2 (germline): SGHAT, FQNNGV. Trimming stripped 5 bases from V and 0 bases from J, with 5 bases between. The CDR3 sequence is 12 residues long. CDR3 nucleotides: TGTGCCAGCAGCCCCAGCTCCTACGAGCAGTACTTC. Its protein product is CASSPSSYEQYF.

The rearrangement joins TRBV18 to TRBJ2-7, with 10 positions matching TRBD2. Germline lookup yields CDR1 KGHSH and CDR2 LQKENI. This CDR3 contains 13 residues. Trimming removed 8 bases from V and 3 bases from J; junction bases left unmatched: 4. The CDR3: CASGASGGYEQYF. The CDR3, as DNA: TGTGCCAGCGGGGCTAGCGGGGGCTACGAGCAGTACTTC.

The V and J genes are TRBV7-7 and TRBJ2-1; 9 bases match TRBD1. This CDR3 comprises 13 residues. V dropped 5 bases and J dropped 9; count of bases not matched to a gene: 5. Germline V gene lookup returns CDR1 SSHAT and CDR2 FNYEAQ (reference sequence). This CDR3 reads CASSTDRGTEQFF. The CDR3 DNA follows: TGTGCCAGCAGCACCGACAGGGGGACTGAGCAGTTCTTC.

The chain employs TRBV7-9 and TRBJ2-5, with 12 nucleotides matching TRBD1. This CDR3 region has 18 residues. The V segment lost 4 bases and the J segment 3 bases; nucleotides outside the gene matches: 12. The V gene's germline CDR1 is SEHNR and CDR2 FQNEAQ (reference sequence). The CDR3 DNA sequence: TGTGCCAGCAGCTACCCCCGGGACAGGGGGCATTCAAAAGAGACCCAGTACTTC. This translates into CASSYPRDRGHSKETQYF.

The J gene is TRBJ1-2, the V gene TRBV19; 8 nucleotides align to TRBD1. The CDR3 sequence is 16 residues long. The germline V gene encodes CDR1 LNHDA and CDR2 SQIVND (reference sequence). Trimming removed 6 bases from V and 7 bases from J; junction bases left unmatched: 16. The CDR3 reads CASSYVTRGRGSGYTF. CDR3 DNA: TGTGCCAGTAGCTATGTCACCAGGGGGCGCGGGAGTGGCTACACCTTC.

This clone was found once. The chain combines TRBV30 with TRBJ1-2, with 8 bases matching TRBD1. The CDR3 spans 13 residues. Germline CDR1 is GTSNPN and CDR2 is SVGIG (reference sequence). V gave up 2 bases and J gave up 8 bases; unmatched junction bases: 7. CDR3 protein: CAWSSDRAVGYTF. CDR3 sequence (DNA): TGTGCCTGGAGTTCGGACAGGGCCGTCGGCTACACCTTC.